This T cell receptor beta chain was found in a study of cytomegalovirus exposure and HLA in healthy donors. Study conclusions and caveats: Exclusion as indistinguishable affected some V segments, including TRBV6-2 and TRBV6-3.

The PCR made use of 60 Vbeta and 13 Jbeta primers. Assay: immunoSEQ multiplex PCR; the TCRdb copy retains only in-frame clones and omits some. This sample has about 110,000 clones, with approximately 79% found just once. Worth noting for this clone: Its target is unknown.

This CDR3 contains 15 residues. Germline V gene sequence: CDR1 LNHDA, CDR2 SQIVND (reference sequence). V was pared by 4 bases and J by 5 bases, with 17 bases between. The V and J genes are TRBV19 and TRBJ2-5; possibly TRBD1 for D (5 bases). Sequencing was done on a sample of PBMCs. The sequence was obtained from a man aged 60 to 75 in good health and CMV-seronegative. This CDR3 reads CASSTAQGVVETQYF. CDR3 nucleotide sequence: TGTGCCAGTAGTACTGCGCAGGGTGTGGTGGAGACCCAGTACTTC. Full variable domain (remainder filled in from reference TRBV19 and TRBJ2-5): DGGITQSPKYLFRKEGQNVTLSCEQNLNHDAMYWYRQDPGQGLRLIYYSQIVNDFQKGDIAEGYSVSREKKESFPLTVTSAQKNPTAFYLCASSTAQGVVETQYFGPGTRLLVL.